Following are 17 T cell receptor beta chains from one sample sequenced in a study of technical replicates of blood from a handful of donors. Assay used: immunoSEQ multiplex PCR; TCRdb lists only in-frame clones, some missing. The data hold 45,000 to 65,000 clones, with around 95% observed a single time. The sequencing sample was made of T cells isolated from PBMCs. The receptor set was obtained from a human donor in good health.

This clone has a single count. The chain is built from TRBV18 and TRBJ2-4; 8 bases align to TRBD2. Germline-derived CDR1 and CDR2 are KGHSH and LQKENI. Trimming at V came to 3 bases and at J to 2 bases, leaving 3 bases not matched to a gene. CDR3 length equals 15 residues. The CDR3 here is CASSPGGGTKNIQYF. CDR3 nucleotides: TGTGCCAGCTCACCCGGGGGGGGGACCAAAAACATTCAGTACTTC.

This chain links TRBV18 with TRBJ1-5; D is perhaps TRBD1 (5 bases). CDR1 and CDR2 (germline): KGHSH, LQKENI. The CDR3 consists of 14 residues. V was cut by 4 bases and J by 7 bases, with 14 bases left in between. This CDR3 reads CASSREGSVQPQHF. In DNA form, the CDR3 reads TGTGCCAGCTCACGGGAGGGGAGTGTCCAGCCCCAGCATTTT.

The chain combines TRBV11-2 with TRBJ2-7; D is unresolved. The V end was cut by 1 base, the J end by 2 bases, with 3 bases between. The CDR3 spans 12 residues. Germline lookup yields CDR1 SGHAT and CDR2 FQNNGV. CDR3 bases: TGTGCCAGCAGCTTAGCCACCTACGAGCAGTACTTC. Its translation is CASSLATYEQYF.

The CDR3 spells CASSYSTSGGYEQFF. Written as DNA, the CDR3 is TGTGCCAGCAGTTACTCGACTAGCGGGGGGTATGAGCAGTTCTTC. The V gene is TRBV6-5, the J gene TRBJ2-1; the match to TRBD2 covers 13 bases. Germline V lookup: CDR1 MNHEY, CDR2 SVGAGI. The trim removed 0 bases at V and 8 bases at J, leaving 1 base unmatched. This CDR3 has 15 amino acids.

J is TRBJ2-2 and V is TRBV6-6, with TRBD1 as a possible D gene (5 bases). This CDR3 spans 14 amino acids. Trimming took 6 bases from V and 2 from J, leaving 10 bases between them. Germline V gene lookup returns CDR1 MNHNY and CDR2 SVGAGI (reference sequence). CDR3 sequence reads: CASSRDRNTGELFF. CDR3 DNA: TGTGCCAGCAGCCGTGACAGAAACACCGGGGAGCTGTTTTTT.

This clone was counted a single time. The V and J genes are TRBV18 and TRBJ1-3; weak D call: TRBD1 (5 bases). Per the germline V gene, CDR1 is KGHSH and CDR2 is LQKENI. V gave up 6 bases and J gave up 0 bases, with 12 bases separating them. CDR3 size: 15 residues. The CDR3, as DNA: TGTGCCAGCTCCCCGACAGAAGGCTCTGGAAACACCATATATTTT. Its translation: CASSPTEGSGNTIYF.

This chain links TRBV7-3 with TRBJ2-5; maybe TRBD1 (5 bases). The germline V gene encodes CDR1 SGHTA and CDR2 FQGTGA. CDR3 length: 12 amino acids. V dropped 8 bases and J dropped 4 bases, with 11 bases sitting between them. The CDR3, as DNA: TGTGCCAGCGGATCCGACAGAGAGACCCAGTACTTC. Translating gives CASGSDRETQYF. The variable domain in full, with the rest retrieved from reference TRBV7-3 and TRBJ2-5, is GAGVSQTPSNKVTEKGKYVELRCDPISGHTALYWYRQSLGQGPEFLIYFQGTGAADDSGLPNDRFFAVRPEGSVSTLKIQRTERGDSAVYLCASGSDRETQYFGPGTRLLVL.

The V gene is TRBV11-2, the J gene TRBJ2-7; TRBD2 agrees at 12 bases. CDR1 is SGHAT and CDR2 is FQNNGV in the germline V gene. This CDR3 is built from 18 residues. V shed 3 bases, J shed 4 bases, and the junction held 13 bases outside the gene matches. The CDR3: CASSFKLPGLAGEYEQYF. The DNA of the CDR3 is TGTGCCAGCAGCTTCAAACTGCCGGGACTAGCGGGCGAGTACGAGCAGTACTTC.

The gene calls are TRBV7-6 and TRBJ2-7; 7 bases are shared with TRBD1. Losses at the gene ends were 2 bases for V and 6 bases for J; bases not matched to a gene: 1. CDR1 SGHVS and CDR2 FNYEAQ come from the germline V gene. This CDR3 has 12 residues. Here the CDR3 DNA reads TGTGCCAGCAGCTTAAGACAGGGCGAGCAGTACTTC. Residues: CASSLRQGEQYF.

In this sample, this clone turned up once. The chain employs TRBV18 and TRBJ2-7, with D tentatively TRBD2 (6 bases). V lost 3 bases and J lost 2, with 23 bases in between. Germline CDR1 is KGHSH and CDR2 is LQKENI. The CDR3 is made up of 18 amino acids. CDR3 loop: CASSPNIPGASSTYEQYF. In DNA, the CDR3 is TGTGCCAGCTCACCCAACATTCCGGGAGCCAGCAGTACCTACGAGCAGTACTTC. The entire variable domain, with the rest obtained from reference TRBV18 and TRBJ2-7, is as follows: NAGVMQNPRHLVRRRGQEARLRCSPMKGHSHVYWYRQLPEEGLKFMVYLQKENIIDESGMPKERFSAEFPKEGPSILRIQQVVRGDSAAYFCASSPNIPGASSTYEQYFGPGTRLTVT.

The CDR3 loop reads CASSSGLGQFF. CDR3 nucleotides: TGTGCCAGCAGCTCCGGACTTGGGCAGTTCTTC. V usage is TRBV7-3 and J usage is TRBJ2-1; tentatively, D is TRBD2 (5 bases). Trimming left V 4 bases short and J 12 bases short, with 10 bases between. CDR3 size: 11 residues. The germline V gene encodes CDR1 SGHTA and CDR2 FQGTGA.

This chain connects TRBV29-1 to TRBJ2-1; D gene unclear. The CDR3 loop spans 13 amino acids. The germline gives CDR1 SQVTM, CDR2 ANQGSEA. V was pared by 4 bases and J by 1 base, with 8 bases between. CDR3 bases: TGCAGCGTTGGACTCTTTTCCTACAATGAGCAGTTCTTC. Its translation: CSVGLFSYNEQFF.

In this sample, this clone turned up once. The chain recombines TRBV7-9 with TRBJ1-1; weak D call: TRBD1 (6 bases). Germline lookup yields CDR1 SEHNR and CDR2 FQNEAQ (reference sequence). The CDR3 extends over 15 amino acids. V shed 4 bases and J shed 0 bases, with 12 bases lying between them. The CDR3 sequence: CASSSQGHLNTEAFF. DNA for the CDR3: TGTGCCAGCAGCTCCCAGGGACATCTGAACACTGAAGCTTTCTTT.

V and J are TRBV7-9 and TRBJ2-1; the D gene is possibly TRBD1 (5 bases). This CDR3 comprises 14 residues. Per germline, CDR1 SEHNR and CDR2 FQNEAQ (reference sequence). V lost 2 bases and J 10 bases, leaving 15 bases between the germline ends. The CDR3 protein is CASSLFTGPTEQFF. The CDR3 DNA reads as TGTGCCAGCAGCTTATTTACAGGACCCACCGAGCAGTTCTTC. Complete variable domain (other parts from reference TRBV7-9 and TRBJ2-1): DTGVSQNPRHKITKRGQNVTFRCDPISEHNRLYWYRQTLGQGPEFLTYFQNEAQLEKSRLLSDRFSAERPKGSFSTLEIQRTEQGDSAMYLCASSLFTGPTEQFFGPGTRLTVL.

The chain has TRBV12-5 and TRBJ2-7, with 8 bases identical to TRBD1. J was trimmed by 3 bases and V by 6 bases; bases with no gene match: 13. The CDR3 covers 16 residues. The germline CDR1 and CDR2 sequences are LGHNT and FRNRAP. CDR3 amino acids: CASGEQGTGTHYEQYF. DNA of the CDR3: TGTGCTAGTGGAGAACAAGGGACAGGTACACACTACGAGCAGTACTTC.

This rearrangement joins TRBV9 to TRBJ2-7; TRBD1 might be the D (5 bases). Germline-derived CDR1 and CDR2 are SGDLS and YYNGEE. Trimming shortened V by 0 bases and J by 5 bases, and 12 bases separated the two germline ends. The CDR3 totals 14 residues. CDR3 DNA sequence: TGTGCCAGCAGCGTAGCTCAGGGAATCAACGAGCAGTACTTC. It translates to CASSVAQGINEQYF.

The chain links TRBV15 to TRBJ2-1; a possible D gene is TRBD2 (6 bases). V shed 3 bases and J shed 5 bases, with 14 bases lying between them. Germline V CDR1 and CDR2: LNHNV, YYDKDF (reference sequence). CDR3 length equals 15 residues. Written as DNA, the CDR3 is TGTGCCACCAGCAGCGACTATTTAGCGGACAATGAGCAGTTCTTC. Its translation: CATSSDYLADNEQFF. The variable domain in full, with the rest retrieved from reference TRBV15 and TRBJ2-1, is DAMVIQNPRYQVTQFGKPVTLSCSQTLNHNVMYWYQQKSSQAPKLLFHYYDKDFNNEADTPDNFQSRRPNTSFCFLDIRSPGLGDTAMYLCATSSDYLADNEQFFGPGTRLTVL.